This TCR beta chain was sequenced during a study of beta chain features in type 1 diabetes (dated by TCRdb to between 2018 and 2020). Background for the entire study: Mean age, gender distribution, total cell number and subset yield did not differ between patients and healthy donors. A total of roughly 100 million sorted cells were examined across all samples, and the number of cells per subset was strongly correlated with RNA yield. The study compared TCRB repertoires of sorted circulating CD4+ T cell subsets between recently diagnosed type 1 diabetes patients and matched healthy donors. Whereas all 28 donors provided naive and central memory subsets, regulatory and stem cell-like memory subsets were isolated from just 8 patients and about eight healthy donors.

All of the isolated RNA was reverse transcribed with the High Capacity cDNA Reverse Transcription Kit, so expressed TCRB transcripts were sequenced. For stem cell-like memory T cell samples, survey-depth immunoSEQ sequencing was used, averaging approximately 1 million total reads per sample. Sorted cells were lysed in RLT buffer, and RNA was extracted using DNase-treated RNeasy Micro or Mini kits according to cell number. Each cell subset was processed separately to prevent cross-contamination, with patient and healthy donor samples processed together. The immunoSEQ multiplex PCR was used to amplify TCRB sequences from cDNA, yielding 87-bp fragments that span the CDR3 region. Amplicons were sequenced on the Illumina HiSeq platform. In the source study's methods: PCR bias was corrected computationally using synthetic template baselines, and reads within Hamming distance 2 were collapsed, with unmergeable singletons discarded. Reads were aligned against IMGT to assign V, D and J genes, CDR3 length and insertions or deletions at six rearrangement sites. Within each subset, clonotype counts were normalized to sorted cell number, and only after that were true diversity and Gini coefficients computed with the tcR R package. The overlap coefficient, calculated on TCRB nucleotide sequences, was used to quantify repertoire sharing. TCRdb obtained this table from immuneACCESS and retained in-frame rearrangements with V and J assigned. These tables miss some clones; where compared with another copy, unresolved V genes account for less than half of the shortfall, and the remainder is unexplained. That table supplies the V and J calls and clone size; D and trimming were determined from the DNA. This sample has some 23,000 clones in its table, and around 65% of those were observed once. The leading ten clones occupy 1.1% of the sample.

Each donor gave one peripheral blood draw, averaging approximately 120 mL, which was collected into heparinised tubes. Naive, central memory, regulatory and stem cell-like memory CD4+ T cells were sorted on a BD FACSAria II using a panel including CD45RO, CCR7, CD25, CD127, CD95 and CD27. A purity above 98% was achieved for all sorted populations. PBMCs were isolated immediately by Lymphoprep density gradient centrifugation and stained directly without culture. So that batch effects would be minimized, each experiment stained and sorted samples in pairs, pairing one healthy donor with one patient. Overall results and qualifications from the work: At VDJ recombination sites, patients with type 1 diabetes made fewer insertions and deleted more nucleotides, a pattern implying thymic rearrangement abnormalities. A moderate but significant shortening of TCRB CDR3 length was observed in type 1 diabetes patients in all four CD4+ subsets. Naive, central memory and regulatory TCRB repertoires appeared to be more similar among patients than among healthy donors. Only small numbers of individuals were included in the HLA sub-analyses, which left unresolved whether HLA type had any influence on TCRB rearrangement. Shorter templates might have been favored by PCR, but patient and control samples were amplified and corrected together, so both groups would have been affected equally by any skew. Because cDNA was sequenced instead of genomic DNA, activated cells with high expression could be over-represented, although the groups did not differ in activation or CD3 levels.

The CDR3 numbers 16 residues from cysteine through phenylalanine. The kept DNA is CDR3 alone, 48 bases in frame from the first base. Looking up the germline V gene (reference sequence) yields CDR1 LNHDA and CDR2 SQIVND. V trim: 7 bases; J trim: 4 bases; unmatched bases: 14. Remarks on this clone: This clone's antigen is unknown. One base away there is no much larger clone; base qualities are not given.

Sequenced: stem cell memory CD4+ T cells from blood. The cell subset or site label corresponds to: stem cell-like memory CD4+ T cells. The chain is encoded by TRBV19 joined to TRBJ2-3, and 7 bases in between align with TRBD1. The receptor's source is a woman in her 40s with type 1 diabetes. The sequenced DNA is TGTGCCAGTACCGACACAGGACAGGTCAGGTCAGATACGCAGTATTTT. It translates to CASTDTGQVRSDTQYF.